This TCR beta chain was recorded in a study of shared clonotypes between healthy human individuals. Overall study: Ranging from 18 to 49 in age, donors were two women and three men. Findings and caveats of the study: The four-donor shared clonotypes exceeded non-shared clonotypes in generation probability, with non-shared ones scoring lower.

This was a deep-level run. Measured with immunoSEQ multiplex PCR; TCRdb has only the in-frame clones, and not every one. This table has about 1 million clones, about 75% appearing once. V shed 5 bases, J shed 10 bases, and the junction held 8 bases outside the gene matches. Germline-derived CDR1 and CDR2 are MNHEY and SMNVEV (reference sequence). The CDR3 has 15 residues. Comments on this clone: Antigen: not known.

The chain has TRBV27 and TRBJ1-6; 10 bases align to TRBD1. This receptor was identified in a man younger than 35 in good health. Sequenced input: memory CD4+ T cells sorted from blood. Stated subset: CD45RA-negative fraction. CDR3 sequence: CASSTRTGGYSPLHF. The CDR3 nucleotides read TGTGCCAGCAGTACGAGGACAGGGGGTTACTCACCCCTCCACTTT.